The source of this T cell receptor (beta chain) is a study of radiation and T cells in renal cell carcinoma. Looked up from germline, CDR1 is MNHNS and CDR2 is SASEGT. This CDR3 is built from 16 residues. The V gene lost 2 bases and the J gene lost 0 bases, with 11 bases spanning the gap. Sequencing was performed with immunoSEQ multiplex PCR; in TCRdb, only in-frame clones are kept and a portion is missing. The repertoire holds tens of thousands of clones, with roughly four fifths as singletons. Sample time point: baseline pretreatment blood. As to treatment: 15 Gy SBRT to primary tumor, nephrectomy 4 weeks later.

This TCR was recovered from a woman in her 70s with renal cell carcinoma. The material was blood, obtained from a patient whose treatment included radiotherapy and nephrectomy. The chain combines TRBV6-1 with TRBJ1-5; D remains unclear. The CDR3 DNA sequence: TGTGCCAGCAGTGAACCTCGGCGATATAGCAATCAGCCCCAGCATTTT. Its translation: CASSEPRRYSNQPQHF.